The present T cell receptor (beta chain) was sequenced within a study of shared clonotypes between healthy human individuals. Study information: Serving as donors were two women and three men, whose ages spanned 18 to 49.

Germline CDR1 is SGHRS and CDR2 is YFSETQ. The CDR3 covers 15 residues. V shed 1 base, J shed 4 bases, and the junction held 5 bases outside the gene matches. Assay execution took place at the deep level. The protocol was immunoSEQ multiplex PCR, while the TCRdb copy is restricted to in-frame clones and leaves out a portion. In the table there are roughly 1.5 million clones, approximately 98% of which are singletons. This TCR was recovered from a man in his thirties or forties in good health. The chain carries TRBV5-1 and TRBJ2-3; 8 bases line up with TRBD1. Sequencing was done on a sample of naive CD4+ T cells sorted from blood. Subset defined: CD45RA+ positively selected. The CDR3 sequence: CASSLQGQGADTQYF. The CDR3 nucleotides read TGCGCCAGCAGCTTGCAAGGACAGGGTGCAGATACGCAGTATTTT.